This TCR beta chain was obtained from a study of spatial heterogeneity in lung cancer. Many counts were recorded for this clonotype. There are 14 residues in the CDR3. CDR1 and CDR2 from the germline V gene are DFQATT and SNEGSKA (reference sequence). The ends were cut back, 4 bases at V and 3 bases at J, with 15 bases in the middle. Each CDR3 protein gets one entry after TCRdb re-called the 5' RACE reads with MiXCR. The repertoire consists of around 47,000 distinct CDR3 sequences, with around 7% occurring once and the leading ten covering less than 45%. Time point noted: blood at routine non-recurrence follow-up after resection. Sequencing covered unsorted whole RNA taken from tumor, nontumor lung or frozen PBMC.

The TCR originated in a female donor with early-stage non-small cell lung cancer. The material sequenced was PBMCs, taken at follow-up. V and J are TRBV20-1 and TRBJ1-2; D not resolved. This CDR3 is CSATGPGEDYGYTF. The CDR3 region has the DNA TGCAGTGCTACCGGCCCAGGAGAAGACTATGGCTACACCTTC.